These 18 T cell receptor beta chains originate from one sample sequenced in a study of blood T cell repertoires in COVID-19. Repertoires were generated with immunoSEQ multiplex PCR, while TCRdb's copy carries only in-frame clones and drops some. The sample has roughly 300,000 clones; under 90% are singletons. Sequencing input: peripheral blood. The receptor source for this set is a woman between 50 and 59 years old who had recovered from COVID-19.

Written as DNA, the CDR3 is TGCAGTGCTAGACAGGCGTACGAGCAGTACTTC. Amino acid sequence: CSARQAYEQYF. This chain connects TRBV20-1 to TRBJ2-7; D is unclear. The germline gives CDR1 DFQATT, CDR2 SNEGSKA (reference sequence). The CDR3 has 11 amino acids. V lost 2 bases and J lost 4, with 6 bases in between.

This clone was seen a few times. CDR3 sequence: CASSAGYTEAFF. CDR3 sequence (DNA): TGTGCCAGTTCGGCAGGGTACACTGAAGCTTTCTTT. The J gene is TRBJ1-1, the V gene TRBV19; D may be TRBD1 (5 bases). This CDR3 is built from 12 residues. The ends were cut back, 8 bases at V and 3 bases at J, with 10 bases in the middle. Germline CDR1 reads LNHDA; CDR2 reads SQIVND (reference sequence). The whole variable domain, remainder taken from reference TRBV19 and TRBJ1-1, is DGGITQSPKYLFRKEGQNVTLSCEQNLNHDAMYWYRQDPGQGLRLIYYSQIVNDFQKGDIAEGYSVSREKKESFPLTVTSAQKNPTAFYLCASSAGYTEAFFGQGTRLTVV.

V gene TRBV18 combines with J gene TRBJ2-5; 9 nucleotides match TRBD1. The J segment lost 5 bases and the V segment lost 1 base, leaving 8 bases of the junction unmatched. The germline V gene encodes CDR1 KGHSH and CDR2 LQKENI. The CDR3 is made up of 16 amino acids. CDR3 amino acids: CASSPREDRGGETQYF. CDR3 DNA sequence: TGTGCCAGCTCACCACGGGAGGACAGGGGAGGGGAGACCCAGTACTTC.

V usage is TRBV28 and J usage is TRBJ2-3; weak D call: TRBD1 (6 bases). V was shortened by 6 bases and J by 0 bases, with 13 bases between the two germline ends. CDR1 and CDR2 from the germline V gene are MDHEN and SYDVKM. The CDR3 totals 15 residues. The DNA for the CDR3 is TGTGCCAGCAGAGCTTGGACAGATAGCACAGATACGCAGTATTTT. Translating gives CASRAWTDSTDTQYF.

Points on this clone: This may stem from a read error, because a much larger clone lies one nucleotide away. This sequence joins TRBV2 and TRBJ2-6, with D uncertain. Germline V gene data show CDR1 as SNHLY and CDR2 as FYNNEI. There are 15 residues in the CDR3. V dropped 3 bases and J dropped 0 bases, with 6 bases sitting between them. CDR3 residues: CASSEESSGANVLTF. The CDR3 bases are TGTGCCAGCAGTGAGGAGAGCTCTGGGGCCAACGTCCTGACTTTC.

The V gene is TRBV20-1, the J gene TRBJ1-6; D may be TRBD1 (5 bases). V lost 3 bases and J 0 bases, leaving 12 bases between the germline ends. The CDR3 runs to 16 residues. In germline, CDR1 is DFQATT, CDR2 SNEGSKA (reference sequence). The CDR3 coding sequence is TGCAGTGCTAGTAGGGGTGGTGGCTCCTATAATTCACCCCTCCACTTT. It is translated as CSASRGGGSYNSPLHF.

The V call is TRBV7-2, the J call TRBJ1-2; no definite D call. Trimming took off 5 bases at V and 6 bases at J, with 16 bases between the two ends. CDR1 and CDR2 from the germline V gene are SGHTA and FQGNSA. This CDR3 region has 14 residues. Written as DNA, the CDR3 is TGTGCCAGCAGCAAACCGGGTCGCACCAATGGCTACACCTTC. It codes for CASSKPGRTNGYTF.

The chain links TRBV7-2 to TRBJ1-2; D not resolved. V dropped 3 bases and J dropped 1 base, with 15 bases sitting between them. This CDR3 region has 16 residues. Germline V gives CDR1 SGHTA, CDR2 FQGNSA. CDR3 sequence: CASSLSSVGINYGYTF. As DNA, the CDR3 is TGTGCCAGCAGCTTGTCCAGCGTAGGAATTAACTATGGCTACACCTTC. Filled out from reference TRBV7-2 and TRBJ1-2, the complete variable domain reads GAGVSQSPSNKVTEKGKDVELRCDPISGHTALYWYRQSLGQGLEFLIYFQGNSAPDKSGLPSDRFSAERTGGSVSTLTIQRTQQEDSAVYLCASSLSSVGINYGYTFGSGTRLTVV.

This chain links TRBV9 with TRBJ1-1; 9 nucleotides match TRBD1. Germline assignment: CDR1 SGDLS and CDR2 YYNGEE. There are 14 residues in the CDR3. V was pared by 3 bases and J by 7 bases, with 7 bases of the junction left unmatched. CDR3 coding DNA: TGTGCCAGCAGCGCCGGGACAGGGAAGGTTGAAGCTTTCTTT. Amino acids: CASSAGTGKVEAFF.

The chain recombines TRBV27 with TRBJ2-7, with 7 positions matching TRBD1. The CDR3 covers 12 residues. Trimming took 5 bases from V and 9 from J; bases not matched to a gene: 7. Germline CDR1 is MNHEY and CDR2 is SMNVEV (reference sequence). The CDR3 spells CASSHNRQGQYF. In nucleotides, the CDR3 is TGTGCCAGCAGTCACAACCGACAGGGGCAGTACTTC.

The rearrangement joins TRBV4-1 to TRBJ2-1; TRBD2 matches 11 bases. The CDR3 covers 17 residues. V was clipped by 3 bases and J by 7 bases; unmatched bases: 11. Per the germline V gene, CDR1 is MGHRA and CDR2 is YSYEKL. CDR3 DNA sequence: TGCGCCAGCAGCCATAAAGGAACTAGCGGGAGTAGGAATGAGCAGTTCTTC. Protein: CASSHKGTSGSRNEQFF.

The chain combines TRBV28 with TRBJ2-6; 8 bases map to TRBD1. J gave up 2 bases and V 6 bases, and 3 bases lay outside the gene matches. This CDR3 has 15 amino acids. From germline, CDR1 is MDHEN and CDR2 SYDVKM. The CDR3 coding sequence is TGTGCCAGCAGGGTACAGGGGGCTGGGGCCAACGTCCTGACTTTC. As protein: CASRVQGAGANVLTF.

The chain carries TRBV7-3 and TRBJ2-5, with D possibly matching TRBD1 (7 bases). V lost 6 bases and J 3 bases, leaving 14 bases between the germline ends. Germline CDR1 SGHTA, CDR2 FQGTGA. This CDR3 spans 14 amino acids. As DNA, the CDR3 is TGTGCCAGCAGTCTGACAGGGACTGAAGAGACCCAGTACTTC. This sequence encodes CASSLTGTEETQYF.

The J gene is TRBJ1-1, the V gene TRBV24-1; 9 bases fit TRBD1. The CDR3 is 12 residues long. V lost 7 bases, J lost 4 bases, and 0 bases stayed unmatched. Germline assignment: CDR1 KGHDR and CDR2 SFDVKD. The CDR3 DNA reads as TGTGCCACCAGGACAGGGGGCACTGAAGCTTTCTTT. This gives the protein CATRTGGTEAFF.

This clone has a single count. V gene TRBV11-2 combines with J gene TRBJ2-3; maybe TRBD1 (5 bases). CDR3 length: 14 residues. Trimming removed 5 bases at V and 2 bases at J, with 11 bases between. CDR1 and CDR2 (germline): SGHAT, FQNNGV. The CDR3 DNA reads TGTGCCAGCAGCACACGACAGCCCACAGATACGCAGTATTTT. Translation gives CASSTRQPTDTQYF.

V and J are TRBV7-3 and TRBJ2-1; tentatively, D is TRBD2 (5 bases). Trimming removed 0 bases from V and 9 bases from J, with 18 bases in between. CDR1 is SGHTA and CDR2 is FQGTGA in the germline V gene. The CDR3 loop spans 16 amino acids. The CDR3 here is CASSLTAGVPKFEQFF. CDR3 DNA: TGTGCCAGCAGCTTAACTGCCGGGGTGCCGAAGTTTGAGCAGTTCTTC.

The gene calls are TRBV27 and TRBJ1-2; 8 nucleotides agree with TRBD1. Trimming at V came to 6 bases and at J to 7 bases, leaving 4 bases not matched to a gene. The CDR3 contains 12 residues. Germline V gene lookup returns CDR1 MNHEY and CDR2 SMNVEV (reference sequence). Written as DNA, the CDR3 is TGTGCCAGCAGAACACAGGGGGGTGGCTACACCTTC. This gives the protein CASRTQGGGYTF.

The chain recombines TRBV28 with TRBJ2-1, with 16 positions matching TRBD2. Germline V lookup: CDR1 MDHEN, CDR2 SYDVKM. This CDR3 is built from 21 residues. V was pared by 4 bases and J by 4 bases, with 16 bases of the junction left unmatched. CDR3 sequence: CASSSVPGLAGGPLGYNEQFF. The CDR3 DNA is TGTGCCAGCAGTTCAGTTCCGGGACTAGCGGGAGGGCCTCTTGGATACAATGAGCAGTTCTTC.